This record concerns one T cell receptor (beta chain) sequence. Its antigen is as yet unknown. Produced via immunoSEQ multiplex PCR; TCRdb's table is partial and in-frame only. Here the sample spans tens of thousands of clones, around 86% being singletons. This sample was included in a study of T cells in localized non-small cell lung cancer. V lost 6 bases to trimming and J lost 6 bases, with 15 bases between them. The CDR3 has 15 residues. Germline-derived CDR1 and CDR2 are SNHLY and FYNNEI. Findings and limits, study-wide: The study linked higher blood T cell density to longer overall survival. Of the top 100 tumor clones, median 57 were in adjacent lung, approximately 30 among its top 100. Sequencing, confined to only one tumor region, leaves heterogeneity possible. It was uninvolved adjacent lung that showed the highest T cell clonality, exceeding tumor.

V is TRBV2 and J is TRBJ1-6, with D unclear. The receptor's source is a man aged 35 to 70 with stage I squamous cell lung carcinoma. The specimen comprised peripheral blood, sampled before any cancer treatment. CDR3 loop: CASRASMRLNSPLHF. The CDR3 DNA is TGTGCCAGCAGGGCGAGTATGAGGCTTAATTCACCCCTCCACTTT.